These 31 T cell receptor beta chains originate from one sample sequenced in a study of CD8+CD57+ T cells in acquired aplastic anemia. Genomic DNA constituted the template upon which TCR beta VDJ and CDR3 profiling was performed. Each CDR3 protein is one row after TCRdb ran MiXCR on the reads. Among around 140,000 distinct CDR3 sequences listed, less than 45% were seen once. Specimen: sorted CD4+, CD8+, or CD8+CD57+ T cells (not recorded which) from PBMCs. The receptor source for this set is a human donor in good health, serving as a control.

This clonotype appeared many times. The chain carries TRBV11-2 and TRBJ2-1; the match to TRBD2 covers 7 bases. The germline V gene encodes CDR1 SGHAT and CDR2 FQNNGV. Trimming removed 4 bases from V and 6 bases from J; junction bases left unmatched: 3. This CDR3 contains 13 residues. CDR3 nucleotides: TGTGCCAGCAGCTCGACTAGCTCCAATGAGCAGTTCTTC. It encodes CASSSTSSNEQFF.

This clonotype was counted many times. The rearrangement joins TRBV15 to TRBJ2-5, with TRBD2 identical over 7 bases. The CDR3 is 15 amino acids. Germline V lookup: CDR1 LNHNV, CDR2 YYDKDF (reference sequence). With 1 base clipped from V and 5 bases from J, the junction kept 7 bases outside the gene matches. The chain's CDR3 is CATSRGPEGGETQYF. Here the CDR3 DNA reads TGTGCCACCAGCAGAGGCCCCGAGGGAGGGGAGACCCAGTACTTC.

There are a few counts of this clonotype. The V call is TRBV15, the J call TRBJ2-3; 10 bases line up with TRBD2. V lost 0 bases, J lost 3 bases, and 6 bases stayed unmatched. Germline CDR1 and CDR2: LNHNV and YYDKDF (reference sequence). This CDR3 contains 17 residues. The chain's CDR3 is CATSRDGAGGKTDTQYF. CDR3 nucleotides: TGTGCCACCAGCAGAGATGGAGCGGGGGGGAAGACAGATACGCAGTATTTT.

This clonotype was counted between two and nine times. The rearrangement joins TRBV12-5 to TRBJ2-7; 7 bases agree with TRBD2. The CDR3 has 18 residues. Per the germline V gene, CDR1 is LGHNT and CDR2 is FRNRAP. The ends lost 0 bases at V and 1 base at J; junction bases unmatched: 12. The CDR3 sequence is CASGLVADGGIWSYEQYF. For the CDR3, the DNA is TGTGCTAGTGGTTTGGTCGCCGACGGGGGGATATGGTCCTACGAGCAGTACTTC.

This clonotype was picked up a small number of times. DNA for the CDR3: TGTGCCAGCAGCCAAGATCTGGTCGGATTTAACTATGGCTACACCTTC. Protein: CASSQDLVGFNYGYTF. The chain is built from TRBV3-1 and TRBJ1-2; no definite D call. V gave up 0 bases and J gave up 1 base, with 12 bases separating them. Germline values: CDR1 LGHDT, CDR2 YNNKEL (reference sequence). CDR3 size: 16 residues.

This clonotype was detected many times. The chain combines TRBV6-5 with TRBJ2-3; 10 nucleotides agree with TRBD1. This CDR3 has 15 amino acids. The germline CDR1 and CDR2 sequences are MNHEY and SVGAGI. The junction had 4 bases not matched to a gene; V was cut back by 3 bases and J by 4 bases. The CDR3 nucleotides read TGTGCCAGCAGTTATGTTGGGACAGGGGCAGATACGCAGTATTTT. Amino acids: CASSYVGTGADTQYF.

This chain uses TRBV24-1 with TRBJ2-3, with D maybe TRBD2 (6 bases). This CDR3 is 14 amino acids long. Trimming took off 4 bases at V and 4 bases at J, with 11 bases between the two ends. The germline gives CDR1 KGHDR, CDR2 SFDVKD. The CDR3 is CATSERRDADTQYF. The CDR3 DNA sequence: TGTGCCACCAGTGAGAGGAGGGACGCAGATACGCAGTATTTT.

V gene TRBV14 combines with J gene TRBJ2-5; 9 bases map to TRBD1. Germline V CDR1 and CDR2: SGHDN, FVKESK. The length of the CDR3 is 13 residues. V trimming: 6 bases; J trimming: 5 bases; junction bases outside the gene matches: 4. CDR3 loop: CASRQQGAETQYF. The CDR3 DNA is TGTGCCAGCAGACAACAGGGGGCGGAGACCCAGTACTTC.

The CDR3 sequence: CATSRDLRTGGDTEAFF. CDR3 sequence (DNA): TGTGCCACCAGCAGAGATCTCAGGACAGGGGGGGACACTGAAGCTTTCTTT. This chain links TRBV15 with TRBJ1-1; 10 bases map to TRBD1. This CDR3 is built from 17 residues. V gave up 0 bases and J gave up 3 bases; unmatched junction bases: 7. CDR1 and CDR2 (germline): LNHNV, YYDKDF (reference sequence).

DNA for the CDR3: TGTGCCATCAGTGAGTCGCACCCCCAGATGAATAAACTGTTTTTT. It is translated as CAISESHPQMNKLFF. V is TRBV10-3 and J is TRBJ1-4; D is unclear. Between the trimmed V and J ends, which lost 0 bases and 11 bases, there was a span of 16 bases. CDR1 is ENHRY and CDR2 is SYGVKD in the germline V gene. The CDR3 length is 15 residues.

In this sample, this clonotype turned up a few times. The V and J genes are TRBV3-1 and TRBJ1-2; 10 nucleotides line up with TRBD1. The CDR3 is made up of 15 amino acids. Germline loops: CDR1 LGHDT, CDR2 YNNKEL (reference sequence). V shed 0 bases and J 5 bases; nucleotides not matched to a gene: 3. CDR3 sequence: CASSQEGQGRYGYTF. CDR3 DNA sequence: TGTGCCAGCAGCCAAGAGGGACAGGGGAGGTATGGCTACACCTTC.

The V and J genes are TRBV25-1 and TRBJ2-7; 8 nucleotides match TRBD1. The J segment lost 3 bases and the V segment lost 3 bases, leaving 10 bases of the junction unmatched. CDR3 length equals 16 residues. The germline CDR1 and CDR2 sequences are MGHDK and SYGVNS. CDR3 sequence: CASSDPTGDNVYEQYF. DNA of the CDR3: TGTGCCAGCAGTGATCCGACAGGGGATAACGTCTACGAGCAGTACTTC.

J is TRBJ1-5 and V is TRBV30, with TRBD1 identical over 8 bases. Germline CDR1 reads GTSNPN; CDR2 reads SVGIG (reference sequence). V trimming: 2 bases; J trimming: 4 bases; junction bases outside the gene matches: 10. This CDR3 is built from 16 residues. This chain's CDR3 is CAWSFHRQGMNQPQHF. CDR3 DNA: TGTGCCTGGAGTTTCCACCGACAGGGGATGAATCAGCCCCAGCATTTT.

This sequence joins TRBV7-8 and TRBJ1-5, with 8 bases lining up with TRBD1. Germline V CDR1 and CDR2: SGHVS, FQNEAQ. The V and J ends lost 0 bases and 2 bases, in that order; junction bases with no gene match: 6. The CDR3 is 17 residues long. The CDR3 sequence: CASSLAGGQGGNQPQHF. In nucleotides, the CDR3 is TGTGCCAGCAGCTTAGCGGGCGGACAGGGCGGCAATCAGCCCCAGCATTTT. Full variable domain (remainder filled in from reference TRBV7-8 and TRBJ1-5): GAGVSQSPRYKVAKRGQDVALRCDPISGHVSLFWYQQALGQGPEFLTYFQNEAQLDKSGLPSDRFFAERPEGSVSTLKIQRTQQEDSAVYLCASSLAGGQGGNQPQHFGDGTRLSIL.

The CDR3 DNA follows: TGTGCCACCAGCAGACACGCCGGGACTAGCGGGCATATAAGCTCCTACAATGAGCAGTTCTTC. This codes for CATSRHAGTSGHISSYNEQFF. The chain recombines TRBV15 with TRBJ2-1; the match to TRBD2 covers 12 bases. Trimming removed 2 bases from V and 0 bases from J; junction bases left unmatched: 14. Germline V CDR1 and CDR2: LNHNV, YYDKDF (reference sequence). This CDR3 has 21 residues.

In the case of this clonotype: This may be a read error: a much more frequent sequence differs by one nucleotide. This chain uses TRBV6-1 with TRBJ1-5; weak D call: TRBD1 (6 bases). Germline CDR1 MNHNS, CDR2 SASEGT. The CDR3 has 15 residues. The germline V and J ends were trimmed by 2 bases and 4 bases, with 12 bases remaining between them. The CDR3: CASSETGQTNQPQHF. Here the CDR3 DNA reads TGTGCCAGCAGTGAAACAGGACAGACGAATCAGCCCCAGCATTTT.

This clonotype was detected ten times or more. This chain links TRBV20-1 with TRBJ1-1; perhaps TRBD1 as D (5 bases). V lost 0 bases, J lost 3 bases, and 14 bases lay in between. Looked up from germline, CDR1 is DFQATT and CDR2 is SNEGSKA (reference sequence). The CDR3 contains 15 residues. The DNA of the CDR3 is TGCAGTGCTAGAGATCTGCGGGGCCGGTACACTGAAGCTTTCTTT. Protein sequence: CSARDLRGRYTEAFF.

This clonotype was counted a few times. V gene TRBV11-2 combines with J gene TRBJ2-7; possibly TRBD1 for D (6 bases). Looked up from germline, CDR1 is SGHAT and CDR2 is FQNNGV. This CDR3 has 16 amino acids. Deletions cut 4 bases from V and 0 bases from J, with 16 bases between. CDR3 coding DNA: TGTGCCAGCAGCTCCCGCCGAGACAGGAGCTCCTACGAGCAGTACTTC. Translation: CASSSRRDRSSYEQYF.

In this sample, this clonotype turned up many times. The chain has TRBV9 and TRBJ1-6; D is ambiguous. The germline V gene encodes CDR1 SGDLS and CDR2 YYNGEE. Trimming took 6 bases from V and 7 from J, leaving 17 bases between them. This CDR3 is built from 15 residues. CDR3 loop: CASTRDLVSNSPLHF. CDR3 DNA: TGTGCCAGCACCAGAGATTTGGTTTCGAATTCACCCCTCCACTTT. Based on the CDR3 plus reference TRBV9 and TRBJ1-6, the full variable domain is DSGVTQTPKHLITATGQRVTLRCSPRSGDLSVYWYQQSLDQGLQFLIQYYNGEERAKGNILERFSAQQFPDLHSELNLSSLELGDSALYFCASTRDLVSNSPLHFGNGTRLTVT.

Turning to this clonotype: An end of the junction does not agree with germline; a read error may underlie this. V is TRBV29-1 and J is TRBJ1-6; 9 nucleotides line up with TRBD1. Germline values: CDR1 SQVTM, CDR2 ANQGSEA. The CDR3 is 11 residues long. CDR3 amino acids: CSVEDRDRVTF. CDR3 in DNA: TGCAGCGTTGAAGATCGGGACAGGGTAACTTTT.

The V gene is TRBV30, the J gene TRBJ2-5, with D possibly TRBD1 on 5 matching bases. V was shortened by 0 bases and J by 5 bases, with 16 bases between the two germline ends. This CDR3 region has 15 residues. The V gene's germline CDR1 is GTSNPN and CDR2 SVGIG (reference sequence). Here the CDR3 reads CAWSVGSGSRETQYF. The CDR3 DNA reads TGTGCCTGGAGTGTGGGGTCAGGGTCGAGGGAGACCCAGTACTTC.

Concerning this clonotype itself: A much larger clone is a single base away; this may be a read error. The chain combines TRBV20-1 with TRBJ2-1; no firm D call. From germline, CDR1 is DFQATT and CDR2 SNEGSKA (reference sequence). The CDR3 covers 17 residues. This chain's CDR3 is CSARDITDRVSYNERFF. CDR3 in DNA: TGCAGTGCTAGAGATATAACGGACCGGGTCTCCTACAATGAGCGGTTCTTC.

The V and J genes are TRBV24-1 and TRBJ2-7, with 8 positions matching TRBD2. CDR3 length equals 14 residues. Germline trimming cut 5 bases from V and 5 bases from J; bases unmatched to any gene: 7. The germline V gene encodes CDR1 KGHDR and CDR2 SFDVKD. Here the CDR3 reads CATSAGGVANEQYF. CDR3 sequence (DNA): TGTGCCACCAGTGCCGGGGGGGTGGCAAACGAGCAGTACTTC.

A word on this clonotype: At one end, the junction sequence differs from germline, possibly due to a read error. V and J are TRBV7-8 and TRBJ2-7, with no clear D. The CDR3 has 16 amino acids. Germline V gene sequence: CDR1 SGHVS, CDR2 FQNEAQ. DNA of the CDR3: TGTGCCAGCAGCCCTCTAGGCACCAGTGCCCCGTACGGGCAGTACTTC. Translating gives CASSPLGTSAPYGQYF.

The J gene is TRBJ2-7, the V gene TRBV10-3; 8 bases match TRBD1. Germline CDR1 is ENHRY and CDR2 is SYGVKD. J gave up 6 bases and V 7 bases, and 5 bases lay outside the gene matches. This CDR3 has 12 residues. The CDR3 coding sequence is TGTGCCATCACTGACAGGGGATCCGAGCAGTACTTC. Translated: CAITDRGSEQYF.

This chain uses TRBV25-1 with TRBJ2-1; TRBD2 matches 14 bases. The CDR3 spans 16 residues. The V gene end was trimmed by 6 bases and the J gene end by 6 bases; junction bases not matched to a gene: 7. The germline V gene encodes CDR1 MGHDK and CDR2 SYGVNS. The CDR3 is CASSQGGLAGGNEQFF. The CDR3 nucleotides read TGTGCCAGCAGCCAAGGCGGACTAGCGGGGGGCAATGAGCAGTTCTTC.

This clonotype has a count of ten or more. The V gene is TRBV5-4, the J gene TRBJ1-2, with D possibly matching TRBD1 (5 bases). In germline, CDR1 is SGHNT, CDR2 YYREEE (reference sequence). The CDR3 spans 14 residues. Trimming cost V 2 bases and J 3 bases, with 11 bases left between them. Here the CDR3 DNA reads TGTGCCAGCAGCTTTCTGGGAGGGGACTATGGCTACACCTTC. This codes for CASSFLGGDYGYTF.

V gene TRBV29-1 combines with J gene TRBJ1-2; D is undetermined. V was shortened by 1 base and J by 2 bases, with 8 bases between the two germline ends. CDR1 SQVTM and CDR2 ANQGSEA come from the germline V gene. This CDR3 contains 13 residues. The chain's CDR3 is CSVEAQVNYGYTF. As DNA, the CDR3 is TGCAGCGTTGAAGCCCAGGTCAACTATGGCTACACCTTC. The full variable domain, completed using reference TRBV29-1 and TRBJ1-2, is SAVISQKPSRDICQRGTSLTIQCQVDSQVTMMFWYRQQPGQSLTLIATANQGSEATYESGFVIDKFPISRPNLTFSTLTVSNMSPEDSSIYLCSVEAQVNYGYTFGSGTRLTVV.

The table lists this clonotype with many counts. The rearrangement links TRBV7-7 to TRBJ2-5, with a weak D call TRBD2 (5 bases). This CDR3 has 15 residues. Trimming took off 1 base at V and 7 bases at J, with 16 bases between the two ends. The germline V gene encodes CDR1 SSHAT and CDR2 FNYEAQ (reference sequence). Here the CDR3 DNA reads TGTGCCAGCAGCTTAGAAGGATCTAAAAGCGGGACCCAGTACTTC. This encodes CASSLEGSKSGTQYF. The full variable domain, completed using reference TRBV7-7 and TRBJ2-5, is GAGVSQSPRYKVTKRGQDVTLRCDPISSHATLYWYQQALGQGPEFLTYFNYEAQPDKSGLPSDRFSAERPEGSISTLTIQRTEQRDSAMYRCASSLEGSKSGTQYFGPGTRLLVL.

V and J are TRBV11-2 and TRBJ2-3; 8 bases map to TRBD1. The CDR3 is 15 residues long. Germline assignment: CDR1 SGHAT and CDR2 FQNNGV. The V and J ends lost 7 bases and 0 bases, in that order; junction bases with no gene match: 6. The CDR3 region is CASTARGLSTDTQYF. In DNA form, the CDR3 reads TGTGCCAGCACCGCCAGGGGGCTCAGCACAGATACGCAGTATTTT.

This clonotype was observed once. The chain joins TRBV10-3 to TRBJ1-1; D may be TRBD1 (6 bases). There are 14 residues in the CDR3. Trimming stripped 7 bases from V and 4 bases from J, with 16 bases between. The germline V gene encodes CDR1 ENHRY and CDR2 SYGVKD. The DNA for the CDR3 is TGTGCCATCACCGTCGACAGGATGAGCACTGAAGCTTTCTTT. Translation gives CAITVDRMSTEAFF.